One sample yielded the 30 T cell receptor beta chains listed below, sequenced in a study of follicular helper T cells after annual influenza vaccination. Time point indicated: 2015-2016 season, pre-vaccination. Clones were sequenced by immunoSEQ multiplex PCR, and TCRdb holds only the in-frame ones, with some missing. The sample has approximately 12,000 clones; 70% to 80% are singletons. The sequenced sample was CXCR5+ CD38- circulating T follicular helper cells from blood, obtained on the day of influenza vaccination. Subset specified: circulating Tfh, non-naive CD4+CXCR5+PD-1+ (ICOS+CD38+ or ICOS-CD38-). Source of these receptors: an adult who received the influenza vaccine.

This chain uses TRBV4-1 with TRBJ1-5; 7 positions match TRBD1. With 2 bases clipped from V and 2 bases from J, the junction kept 3 bases outside the gene matches. Per germline, CDR1 MGHRA and CDR2 YSYEKL. The CDR3 consists of 15 residues. The DNA of the CDR3 is TGCGCCAGCAGCCAAACCGGGACAGGCAATCAGCCCCAGCATTTT. It encodes CASSQTGTGNQPQHF.

This clone appeared a single time. The chain couples TRBV7-9 to TRBJ1-6; 7 bases are a match to TRBD1. The germline gives CDR1 SEHNR, CDR2 FQNEAQ (reference sequence). The J segment lost 9 bases and the V segment lost 5 bases, leaving 16 bases of the junction unmatched. This CDR3 has 17 residues. The CDR3: CASSPRDSSLVASPLHF. The DNA of the CDR3 is TGTGCCAGCAGCCCCCGGGACAGCTCACTGGTCGCTTCACCCCTCCACTTT.

This sequence joins TRBV4-2 and TRBJ2-1, with TRBD1 as a possible D gene (6 bases). CDR3 length: 15 residues. Germline V gene data show CDR1 as LGHNA and CDR2 as YNFKEQ. Between the trimmed V and J ends, which lost 4 bases and 2 bases, there was a span of 12 bases. This CDR3 is CASSPPGQTYNEQFF. CDR3 DNA sequence: TGTGCCAGCAGCCCCCCCGGACAGACCTACAATGAGCAGTTCTTC.

V gene TRBV19 combines with J gene TRBJ1-4; 8 bases match TRBD1. Per the germline V gene, CDR1 is LNHDA and CDR2 is SQIVND (reference sequence). V shed 6 bases and J 6 bases; nucleotides not matched to a gene: 6. The length of the CDR3 is 14 residues. CDR3 DNA: TGTGCCAGTAGCCGACAGGGGAGGTATGAAAAACTGTTTTTT. It encodes CASSRQGRYEKLFF.

V and J are TRBV14 and TRBJ1-1; possible D gene TRBD1, 5 bases. Germline V gene data show CDR1 as SGHDN and CDR2 as FVKESK. Deletions cut 1 base from V and 4 bases from J, with 13 bases between. The CDR3 extends over 15 amino acids. The CDR3 here is CASSQALGVSTEAFF. The CDR3 nucleotides read TGTGCCAGCAGCCAAGCCCTGGGGGTATCCACTGAAGCTTTCTTT. The full variable domain, in which reference TRBV14 and TRBJ1-1 provide the parts outside the CDR3, is EAGVTQFPSHSVIEKGQTVTLRCDPISGHDNLYWYRRVMGKEIKFLLHFVKESKQDESGMPNNRFLAERTGGTYSTLKVQPAELEDSGVYFCASSQALGVSTEAFFGQGTRLTVV.

The J gene is TRBJ2-1, the V gene TRBV7-2, with D possibly being TRBD2 (7 bases). The CDR3 extends over 15 amino acids. V was trimmed by 5 bases and J by 2 bases, leaving 13 bases between them. CDR1 SGHTA and CDR2 FQGNSA come from the germline V gene. The CDR3 bases are TGTGCCAGCAGCGTAACAGGGAGGGCCTACAATGAGCAGTTCTTC. It specifies CASSVTGRAYNEQFF.

This clone was counted between two and nine times. J is TRBJ2-2 and V is TRBV7-6; 8 bases fit TRBD1. Germline-derived CDR1 and CDR2 are SGHVS and FNYEAQ. The CDR3 covers 17 residues. V gave up 8 bases and J gave up 7 bases; unmatched junction bases: 18. CDR3: CASFGESGQVFSGELFF. The CDR3 coding sequence is TGTGCCAGCTTCGGAGAGTCGGGACAGGTCTTTAGCGGGGAGCTGTTTTTT.

This chain joins TRBV15 and TRBJ2-2; D may correspond to TRBD1 or TRBD2 (5 bases each). Trimming left V 5 bases short and J 5 bases short, with 9 bases between. This CDR3 has 13 residues. CDR1 and CDR2 (germline): LNHNV, YYDKDF (reference sequence). For the CDR3, the DNA is TGTGCCACCAGCGGGGGACGGACCGGGGAGCTGTTTTTT. Its protein is CATSGGRTGELFF.

The chain couples TRBV2 to TRBJ2-3, with a possible D match to TRBD2 (7 bases). CDR3 length: 16 amino acids. The germline V and J ends were trimmed by 3 bases and 4 bases, with 17 bases remaining between them. CDR1 and CDR2 (germline): SNHLY, FYNNEI. As DNA, the CDR3 is TGTGCCAGCAGTGACCTTAGGCGCGGGGGCTCAGATACGCAGTATTTT. Its protein is CASSDLRRGGSDTQYF.

The chain uses TRBV5-1 and TRBJ2-7, with 9 bases lining up with TRBD1. The CDR3 sequence is 13 residues long. V shed 5 bases, J shed 5 bases, and the junction held 5 bases outside the gene matches. The germline CDR1 and CDR2 sequences are SGHRS and YFSETQ. CDR3 nucleotide sequence: TGCGCCAGCAGTTGGACAGGGGAGCACGAGCAGTACTTC. Its protein is CASSWTGEHEQYF.

This clone has only one observation. CDR3 loop: CASSPFRDAGEDTQYF. The CDR3 coding sequence is TGTGCCAGCAGCCCTTTCCGGGACGCCGGAGAAGATACGCAGTATTTT. The chain recombines TRBV7-8 with TRBJ2-3; D possibly matches TRBD1 or TRBD2 (5 bases each). Germline CDR1 SGHVS, CDR2 FQNEAQ. The CDR3 consists of 16 residues. V was pared by 5 bases and J by 5 bases, with 20 bases between.

The genes are TRBV7-9 and TRBJ2-3; D is ambiguous. Deletions cut 7 bases from V and 2 bases from J, with 22 bases between. CDR3 length: 17 residues. Looked up from germline, CDR1 is SEHNR and CDR2 is FQNEAQ (reference sequence). The CDR3 sequence is CASTTGGGPFLTDTQYF. In nucleotides, the CDR3 is TGTGCCAGCACCACCGGTGGTGGGCCATTTCTCACAGATACGCAGTATTTT.

The chain recombines TRBV28 with TRBJ2-1, with 7 bases aligning to TRBD1. Germline V gene data show CDR1 as MDHEN and CDR2 as SYDVKM. Trimming at V came to 7 bases and at J to 8 bases, leaving 17 bases not matched to a gene. The CDR3 length is 16 residues. CDR3 bases: TGTGCCAGCACAACCCCGGGACAGCCTAAGGGCGATGAGCAGTTCTTC. Amino acids: CASTTPGQPKGDEQFF.

The V call is TRBV19, the J call TRBJ1-1; tentatively, D is TRBD1 (6 bases). The CDR3 is 14 residues long. CDR1 and CDR2 from the germline V gene are LNHDA and SQIVND (reference sequence). Between the trimmed V and J ends, which lost 5 bases and 4 bases, there was a span of 14 bases. CDR3 sequence reads: CASSVTGAATEAFF. The CDR3 region has the DNA TGTGCCAGTAGTGTGACAGGAGCGGCCACTGAAGCTTTCTTT.

The chain employs TRBV5-5 and TRBJ1-4, with 7 positions matching TRBD1. Trimming removed 4 bases from V and 5 bases from J; junction bases left unmatched: 8. The CDR3 has 15 amino acids. Germline V CDR1 and CDR2: SGHKS, YYEKEE (reference sequence). The CDR3 nucleotides read TGTGCCAGCAGCCCAATAGGGGGCATAAATGAAAAACTGTTTTTT. This gives the protein CASSPIGGINEKLFF.

The gene calls are TRBV7-9 and TRBJ1-2; no firm D call. Per the germline V gene, CDR1 is SEHNR and CDR2 is FQNEAQ (reference sequence). The CDR3 length is 13 residues. Trimming took off 3 bases at V and 8 bases at J, with 13 bases between the two ends. The CDR3 here is CASSLSGTLGYTF. DNA of the CDR3: TGTGCCAGCAGCTTGTCCGGAACCTTGGGCTACACCTTC.

This chain links TRBV11-2 with TRBJ2-7; TRBD2 agrees at 7 bases. Germline trimming cut 1 base from V and 9 bases from J; bases unmatched to any gene: 3. This CDR3 has 12 residues. Germline CDR1 and CDR2: SGHAT and FQNNGV. In DNA form, the CDR3 reads TGTGCCAGCAGCTTAGTGGGGGGGTTGCAGTACTTC. Residues: CASSLVGGLQYF.

The chain has TRBV7-2 and TRBJ2-7, with D maybe TRBD2 (5 bases). V shed 2 bases and J shed 7 bases, with 21 bases lying between them. Per the germline V gene, CDR1 is SGHTA and CDR2 is FQGNSA. The CDR3 is 16 amino acids. CDR3 protein: CASSLWVRAIPSEQYF. Written as DNA, the CDR3 is TGTGCCAGCAGCTTATGGGTGAGGGCGATCCCTAGTGAGCAGTACTTC.

The chain couples TRBV6-1 to TRBJ1-2; D not resolved. Trimming took off 4 bases at V and 4 bases at J, with 7 bases between the two ends. Germline-derived CDR1 and CDR2 are MNHNS and SASEGT. The CDR3 runs 12 residues. CDR3 nucleotide sequence: TGTGCCAGCAGTGTCCAGGCCTATGGCTACACCTTC. It is translated as CASSVQAYGYTF.

V gene TRBV28 combines with J gene TRBJ2-2, with D uncertain. The CDR3 runs to 12 residues. The germline CDR1 and CDR2 sequences are MDHEN and SYDVKM. Trimming took off 6 bases at V and 3 bases at J, with 5 bases between the two ends. CDR3 sequence: CASSDHTGELFF. The CDR3 nucleotides are TGTGCCAGCAGCGATCACACCGGGGAGCTGTTTTTT.

The chain employs TRBV7-2 and TRBJ1-1; 9 nucleotides line up with TRBD1. CDR3 length equals 15 residues. The germline gives CDR1 SGHTA, CDR2 FQGNSA. V shed 3 bases and J 5 bases; nucleotides not matched to a gene: 7. The CDR3 loop is CASSFRHDRGTEAFF. The CDR3 DNA reads TGTGCCAGCAGCTTTCGACACGACAGGGGGACTGAAGCTTTCTTT.

The genes are TRBV19 and TRBJ1-1, with TRBD1 identical over 9 bases. The CDR3 covers 13 residues. The V gene end was trimmed by 7 bases and the J gene end by 5 bases; junction bases not matched to a gene: 5. Germline CDR1 and CDR2: LNHDA and SQIVND (reference sequence). This CDR3 is CASTRDRGTEAFF. The DNA for the CDR3 is TGTGCCAGTACCAGAGACAGGGGGACTGAAGCTTTCTTT.

The chain has TRBV7-6 and TRBJ2-1; D tentatively reads TRBD1 or TRBD2 (5 bases each). With 0 bases removed from V and 10 bases from J, the gap between germline ends came to 10 bases. The CDR3 runs 13 residues. Looked up from germline, CDR1 is SGHVS and CDR2 is FNYEAQ. The CDR3 region is CASSLAEGLEQFF. The DNA of the CDR3 is TGTGCCAGCAGCTTAGCCGAGGGGCTGGAGCAGTTCTTC. Filled out from reference TRBV7-6 and TRBJ2-1, the complete variable domain reads GAGVSQSPRYKVTKRGQDVALRCDPISGHVSLYWYRQALGQGPEFLTYFNYEAQQDKSGLPNDRFSAERPEGSISTLTIQRTEQRDSAMYRCASSLAEGLEQFFGPGTRLTVL.

The chain employs TRBV11-2 and TRBJ1-4; 7 positions agree with TRBD1. Germline CDR1 SGHAT, CDR2 FQNNGV. The CDR3 contains 16 residues. V gave up 5 bases and J gave up 8 bases; unmatched junction bases: 14. CDR3 coding DNA: TGTGCCAGCAGCACCGGACAGGAATGGAGGCTAGAAAAACTGTTTTTT. Protein sequence: CASSTGQEWRLEKLFF.

CDR3 bases: TGCAGTGCCACGCTAGATACGCAGTATTTT. Protein: CSATLDTQYF. The chain recombines TRBV20-1 with TRBJ2-3, with unresolved D. The ends were cut back, 6 bases at V and 5 bases at J, with 6 bases in the middle. Germline lookup yields CDR1 DFQATT and CDR2 SNEGSKA (reference sequence). CDR3 length: 10 amino acids.

This CDR3 is CASTSSGGFIQETQYF. The CDR3 nucleotides are TGTGCCAGCACCTCTAGCGGGGGGTTTATTCAAGAGACCCAGTACTTC. The chain employs TRBV7-2 and TRBJ2-5; 11 bases match TRBD2. Trimming took 7 bases from V and 2 from J; bases not matched to a gene: 9. This CDR3 contains 16 residues. Germline loops: CDR1 SGHTA, CDR2 FQGNSA.

The chain carries TRBV7-2 and TRBJ2-3; D unresolved. This CDR3 is built from 11 residues. Between the trimmed V and J ends, which lost 7 bases and 11 bases, there was a span of 13 bases. Germline loops: CDR1 SGHTA, CDR2 FQGNSA. The CDR3 loop is CASTEGWGQYF. As DNA, the CDR3 is TGTGCCAGCACGGAAGGATGGGGGCAGTATTTT.

CDR3 nucleotides: TGTGCCAGCAGATTAGGCTCCTACGAGCAGTACTTC. This translates into CASRLGSYEQYF. The rearrangement uses TRBV28 and TRBJ2-7, with D unresolved. This CDR3 spans 12 amino acids. CDR1 MDHEN and CDR2 SYDVKM come from the germline V gene. The germline V and J ends were trimmed by 6 bases and 0 bases, with 6 bases remaining between them.

This chain uses TRBV30 with TRBJ1-5; no firm D call. The V end was cut by 5 bases, the J end by 0 bases, with 8 bases between. Looked up from germline, CDR1 is GTSNPN and CDR2 is SVGIG (reference sequence). This CDR3 region has 13 residues. The CDR3 sequence is CAWGRSSNQPQHF. CDR3 nucleotides: TGTGCCTGGGGGCGGTCTAGCAATCAGCCCCAGCATTTT.

V and J are TRBV7-9 and TRBJ1-1; a weak D match, TRBD1 (5 bases). Trimming cost V 2 bases and J 6 bases, with 16 bases left between them. Germline V lookup: CDR1 SEHNR, CDR2 FQNEAQ (reference sequence). This CDR3 region has 15 residues. CDR3 loop: CASSLSGGVGPEAFF. CDR3 nucleotide sequence: TGTGCCAGCAGCTTATCCGGAGGGGTTGGGCCTGAAGCTTTCTTT.